Given below is one T cell receptor (beta chain) in context. This record belongs to a study of OX40 agonist ivuxolimab in advanced cancers. Across the study: The study gave patients intravenous ivuxolimab at 0.01 to 10 mg/kg every 2 weeks. People in dose escalation had one of these cancers: hepatocellular carcinoma, melanoma, renal cell or head and neck cancer. Three patients showed partial responses: one hepatocellular carcinoma and two cutaneous melanoma cases.

Autoimmune disease history or systemic immunosuppression excluded patients. Between the trimmed V and J ends, which lost 3 bases and 6 bases, there was a span of 14 bases. The germline V gene encodes CDR1 LNHDA and CDR2 SQIVND (reference sequence). The CDR3 is 15 amino acids. Clones were read by immunoSEQ multiplex PCR, and TCRdb kept only the in-frame ones, dropping some. Here the sample spans fewer than 75,000 clones, less than 90% being singletons. Here the sequenced sample was CD4+ or CD8+ T cells sorted from blood, taken in a trial of the OX40 agonist ivuxolimab. This clonotype originated in an adult with an advanced solid tumor such as melanoma, head and neck, liver or kidney cancer. V gene TRBV19 combines with J gene TRBJ2-2, with D perhaps matching TRBD1 (5 bases). DNA of the CDR3: TGTGCCAGTAGTATCGGTCTGGGGCTCTCCGGGGAGCTGTTTTTT. Translating it yields CASSIGLGLSGELFF.